The 29 T cell receptor beta chains in this list originate from one sample, sequenced in a study of radiation and T cells in renal cell carcinoma. Method: immunoSEQ multiplex PCR; TCRdb's copy keeps in-frame clones and lacks some. Here the sample spans about 120,000 clones, 70% to 90% being singletons. The time point is: blood 2 weeks post-SBRT. Treatment specified: 15 Gy SBRT to primary tumor, nephrectomy 4 weeks later. Sequenced here: blood, sampled from a patient whose treatment included radiotherapy and nephrectomy. Source of these receptors: a woman in her sixties or seventies with renal cell carcinoma.

CDR3: CASSYSLHVNTEAFF. The CDR3 coding sequence is TGTGCCAGCAGTTACTCGCTTCACGTGAACACTGAAGCTTTCTTT. The V and J genes are TRBV6-6 and TRBJ1-1; no clear D. Per the germline V gene, CDR1 is MNHNY and CDR2 is SVGAGI (reference sequence). Trimming took off 0 bases at V and 0 bases at J, with 8 bases between the two ends. CDR3 length equals 15 residues.

About this clone: Relative to the germline gene, one junction end is altered; a read error may explain this. The V gene is TRBV23-1, the J gene TRBJ1-4; D is undetermined. TRBV23-1 carries the ORF label, with uncertain function. This CDR3 comprises 10 residues. CDR3 nucleotide sequence: TGCGCCAGCAGTCCGGCGGTTGAGGTTTTT. Translation: CASSPAVEVF.

The sample holds a few counts of this clone. The chain links TRBV30 to TRBJ1-4; D is possibly TRBD1 (5 bases). The CDR3 consists of 15 residues. V was pared by 0 bases and J by 8 bases, with 16 bases between. Per germline, CDR1 GTSNPN and CDR2 SVGIG (reference sequence). CDR3 amino acids: CAWSVLGALGEKLFF. The CDR3 nucleotides read TGTGCCTGGAGTGTACTTGGGGCTCTAGGGGAAAAACTGTTTTTT. Drawing the rest from reference TRBV30 and TRBJ1-4, the complete variable domain is SQTIHQWPATLVQPVGSPLSLECTVEGTSNPNLYWYRQAAGRGLQLLFYSVGIGQISSEVPQNLSASRPQDRQFILSSKKLLLSDSGFYLCAWSVLGALGEKLFFGSGTQLSVL.

This rearrangement joins TRBV10-1 to TRBJ2-2, with TRBD2 matching 16 bases. With 3 bases clipped from V and 0 bases from J, the junction kept 4 bases outside the gene matches. The CDR3 covers 19 residues. Germline V gives CDR1 WNHNN, CDR2 SYGVQD (reference sequence). In DNA form, the CDR3 reads TGCGCCAGCAGTGAAGGGACTAGCGGGAGGGCCTCGAACACCGGGGAGCTGTTTTTT. It is translated as CASSEGTSGRASNTGELFF.

For this clone: At the DNA level, this CDR3 is encoded by other sequences in the same sample as well. Here the CDR3 DNA reads TGTGCCAGCAGCTCCCCTGGGGCCAACGTCCTGACTTTC. Its translation is CASSSPGANVLTF. The chain recombines TRBV7-9 with TRBJ2-6; D call uncertain. V lost 4 bases, J lost 2 bases, and 3 bases lay in between. Germline V gene lookup returns CDR1 SEHNR and CDR2 FQNEAQ (reference sequence). This CDR3 region has 13 residues.

J is TRBJ2-7 and V is TRBV7-2, with TRBD2 matching 10 bases. V lost 5 bases, J lost 5 bases, and 12 bases stayed unmatched. CDR1 is SGHTA, CDR2 FQGNSA, per germline. This CDR3 region has 16 residues. This CDR3 is CASSAQSGGVGNEQYF. The CDR3 DNA follows: TGTGCCAGCAGCGCCCAGAGCGGGGGGGTCGGCAACGAGCAGTACTTC.

The chain is built from TRBV15 and TRBJ1-2; D ambiguous. This CDR3 comprises 15 residues. The germline CDR1 and CDR2 sequences are LNHNV and YYDKDF (reference sequence). V shed 0 bases and J shed 3 bases, with 11 bases lying between them. DNA for the CDR3: TGTGCCACCAGCAGAGATCGTAAGGCAGACTATGGCTACACCTTC. This encodes CATSRDRKADYGYTF.

The rearrangement uses TRBV5-1 and TRBJ2-5; 8 bases agree with TRBD1. Looked up from germline, CDR1 is SGHRS and CDR2 is YFSETQ. The CDR3 length is 14 residues. Unmatched junction bases numbered 9, after V lost 4 bases and J lost 7 bases. The CDR3 DNA sequence: TGCGCCAGCAGCCCGTTGACAGGGGAAGGGACCCAGTACTTC. Its protein is CASSPLTGEGTQYF.

This chain joins TRBV7-9 and TRBJ1-2; D is uncertain. This CDR3 is built from 13 residues. Per germline, CDR1 SEHNR and CDR2 FQNEAQ (reference sequence). The germline V and J ends were trimmed by 2 bases and 6 bases, with 10 bases remaining between them. The CDR3 DNA sequence: TGTGCCAGCAGCTTAAGGCAGACGGATGGCTACACCTTC. Its translation: CASSLRQTDGYTF. Together with reference TRBV7-9 and TRBJ1-2, the CDR3 gives the full variable domain: DTGVSQNPRHKITKRGQNVTFRCDPISEHNRLYWYRQTLGQGPEFLTYFQNEAQLEKSRLLSDRFSAERPKGSFSTLEIQRTEQGDSAMYLCASSLRQTDGYTFGSGTRLTVV.

The gene calls are TRBV15 and TRBJ1-1; no firm D call. V gave up 5 bases and J gave up 7 bases, with 14 bases separating them. The CDR3 covers 13 residues. Germline CDR1 reads LNHNV; CDR2 reads YYDKDF (reference sequence). The CDR3: CATSPRRAGEAFF. The CDR3 bases are TGTGCCACCAGCCCGAGGAGGGCTGGTGAAGCTTTCTTT.

V is TRBV19 and J is TRBJ2-3; 8 positions agree with TRBD2. V dropped 5 bases and J dropped 4; count of bases not matched to a gene: 5. Germline-derived CDR1 and CDR2 are LNHDA and SQIVND (reference sequence). The CDR3 runs 14 residues. CDR3 protein: CASSPLTSADTQYF. The CDR3 DNA reads TGTGCCAGTAGTCCCCTGACTAGCGCAGATACGCAGTATTTT.

This chain joins TRBV6-5 and TRBJ2-7; D might be TRBD1 (6 bases). The CDR3 has 14 residues. V lost 6 bases, J lost 1 base, and 13 bases lay in between. Germline assignment: CDR1 MNHEY and CDR2 SVGAGI. In DNA form, the CDR3 reads TGTGCCAGCAGAATAAATCAGGGGTCCTACGAGCAGTACTTC. Translation gives CASRINQGSYEQYF.

This clone has a handful of counts. The CDR3: CASIPGITRGDYGYTF. The DNA for the CDR3 is TGTGCCAGTATCCCGGGGATCACGCGAGGAGACTATGGCTACACCTTC. V and J are TRBV19 and TRBJ1-2; D unclear. The germline gives CDR1 LNHDA, CDR2 SQIVND (reference sequence). With 7 bases removed from V and 3 bases from J, the gap between germline ends came to 21 bases. The CDR3 is made up of 16 amino acids.

The table lists this clone with a few counts. V and J are TRBV30 and TRBJ1-4; D not resolved. This CDR3 spans 15 amino acids. The V and J ends lost 0 bases and 3 bases respectively, with 11 bases between them. Per the germline V gene, CDR1 is GTSNPN and CDR2 is SVGIG (reference sequence). CDR3 sequence (DNA): TGTGCCTGGAGTGTACGGTGGGCAGCTAATGAAAAACTGTTTTTT. This sequence encodes CAWSVRWAANEKLFF.

This clone was observed a handful of times. The genes are TRBV20-1 and TRBJ1-2; no clear D. Between the trimmed V and J ends, which lost 8 bases and 7 bases, there was a span of 11 bases. Per germline, CDR1 DFQATT and CDR2 SNEGSKA (reference sequence). This CDR3 has 10 residues. The CDR3 loop reads CSFLEGGYTF. The CDR3 DNA is TGCAGTTTTCTTGAGGGTGGCTACACCTTC.

The J gene is TRBJ1-3, the V gene TRBV6-5; D may be TRBD1 (5 bases). CDR3 length: 13 amino acids. V lost 6 bases and J lost 4, with 10 bases in between. Looked up from germline, CDR1 is MNHEY and CDR2 is SVGAGI. CDR3 DNA: TGTGCCAGCAGGAGGGGTTCGGGAAACACCATATATTTT. This sequence encodes CASRRGSGNTIYF.

The chain recombines TRBV4-1 with TRBJ2-1; 12 bases match TRBD2. This CDR3 spans 15 amino acids. The V segment lost 4 bases and the J segment 4 bases; nucleotides outside the gene matches: 2. Germline loops: CDR1 MGHRA, CDR2 YSYEKL. The DNA for the CDR3 is TGCGCCAGCAGCCCTAGCGGGGGGGATTACAATGAGCAGTTCTTC. Protein: CASSPSGGDYNEQFF.

This sequence joins TRBV6-5 and TRBJ1-1; no clear D gene. Germline CDR1 and CDR2: MNHEY and SVGAGI. The CDR3 is 14 amino acids. V was shortened by 5 bases and J by 0 bases, with 10 bases between the two germline ends. The CDR3 protein is CASSRAFLNTEAFF. DNA for the CDR3: TGTGCCAGCAGTCGCGCGTTCCTGAACACTGAAGCTTTCTTT.

V gene TRBV25-1 combines with J gene TRBJ2-3; D is perhaps TRBD2 (6 bases). From germline, CDR1 is MGHDK and CDR2 SYGVNS. V was pared by 3 bases and J by 2 bases, with 12 bases between. The CDR3 is 15 residues long. As DNA, the CDR3 is TGTGCCAGCAGTGACACCGGGAGTTTCACAGATACGCAGTATTTT. As protein: CASSDTGSFTDTQYF.

In its sample, this clone was seen a few times. The chain couples TRBV4-1 to TRBJ1-6, with a possible D match to TRBD1 (6 bases). The CDR3 extends over 15 amino acids. Germline CDR1 and CDR2: MGHRA and YSYEKL. Trimming shortened V by 4 bases and J by 8 bases, and 15 bases separated the two germline ends. CDR3 nucleotide sequence: TGCGCCAGCAGCCGGGGAGACAGGACGTATTCACCCCTCCACTTT. It yields the protein CASSRGDRTYSPLHF.

This sequence joins TRBV27 and TRBJ1-5; D gene uncertain. V was trimmed by 6 bases and J by 6 bases, leaving 15 bases between them. The germline V gene has CDR1 MNHEY and CDR2 SMNVEV (reference sequence). This CDR3 is built from 14 residues. CDR3 in DNA: TGTGCCAGCAGCCTAGTGTCCCGGGGTCAGCCCCAGCATTTT. This translates into CASSLVSRGQPQHF.

The J gene is TRBJ1-5, the V gene TRBV29-1; tentatively, D is TRBD1 (6 bases). This CDR3 has 14 amino acids. Germline lookup yields CDR1 SQVTM and CDR2 ANQGSEA. V was trimmed by 5 bases and J by 2 bases, leaving 13 bases between them. CDR3 DNA sequence: TGCAGCGTTATTATGACAGGTGGCAATCAGCCCCAGCATTTT. Translating gives CSVIMTGGNQPQHF. The full variable domain, its missing parts supplied by reference TRBV29-1 and TRBJ1-5, is SAVISQKPSRDICQRGTSLTIQCQVDSQVTMMFWYRQQPGQSLTLIATANQGSEATYESGFVIDKFPISRPNLTFSTLTVSNMSPEDSSIYLCSVIMTGGNQPQHFGDGTRLSIL.

The CDR3 sequence is CASSPGQGTGNEQFF. The CDR3, as DNA: TGTGCCAGCAGCCCGGGACAGGGTACTGGGAATGAGCAGTTCTTC. The rearrangement uses TRBV7-2 and TRBJ2-1; 9 positions match TRBD1. Trimming removed 5 bases from V and 7 bases from J; junction bases left unmatched: 9. The germline CDR1 and CDR2 sequences are SGHTA and FQGNSA. This CDR3 is 15 amino acids long.

The V and J genes are TRBV5-1 and TRBJ1-2; 7 bases are shared with TRBD1. Germline V gene lookup returns CDR1 SGHRS and CDR2 YFSETQ. Trimming took 4 bases from V and 0 from J; bases not matched to a gene: 9. This CDR3 is built from 16 residues. The DNA of the CDR3 is TGCGCCAGCAGCGCGGGGGGGACAGCGTCTAACTATGGCTACACCTTC. Amino acids: CASSAGGTASNYGYTF. Full variable domain (remainder filled in from reference TRBV5-1 and TRBJ1-2): KAGVTQTPRYLIKTRGQQVTLSCSPISGHRSVSWYQQTPGQGLQFLFEYFSETQRNKGNFPGRFSGRQFSNSRSEMNVSTLELGDSALYLCASSAGGTASNYGYTFGSGTRLTVV.

The V and J genes are TRBV11-2 and TRBJ2-1, with unresolved D. There are 15 residues in the CDR3. Trimming removed 2 bases from V and 1 base from J, with 9 bases in between. Germline-derived CDR1 and CDR2 are SGHAT and FQNNGV. The CDR3 sequence is CASSLRTASYNEQFF. In nucleotides, the CDR3 is TGTGCCAGCAGCTTAAGGACGGCGTCCTACAATGAGCAGTTCTTC.

The CDR3 nucleotides are TGTGCCAGCAGTTTATTCGCCGGGACAGACCAAAGCAATCAGCCCCAGCATTTT. Its protein is CASSLFAGTDQSNQPQHF. V is TRBV28 and J is TRBJ1-5, with 7 bases lining up with TRBD1. Germline CDR1 MDHEN, CDR2 SYDVKM. Germline trimming cut 1 base from V and 1 base from J; bases unmatched to any gene: 10. The CDR3 contains 18 residues.

A remark on this clone: Other nucleotide sequences from this sample produce the same CDR3. The chain uses TRBV6-5 and TRBJ1-1; D unclear. Germline V gene data show CDR1 as MNHEY and CDR2 as SVGAGI. Trimming removed 2 bases from V and 1 base from J, with 5 bases in between. The CDR3 extends over 13 amino acids. The CDR3 here is CASSYGRNTEAFF. For the CDR3, the DNA is TGTGCCAGCAGTTACGGCAGGAACACTGAAGCTTTCTTT.

This clone was detected once. The gene calls are TRBV7-2 and TRBJ2-7; D call uncertain. The CDR3 length is 13 residues. Trimming shortened V by 5 bases and J by 3 bases, and 11 bases separated the two germline ends. The germline V gene has CDR1 SGHTA and CDR2 FQGNSA. In nucleotides, the CDR3 is TGTGCCAGCAGCCTTCCTCAGATCTACGAGCAGTACTTC. Protein sequence: CASSLPQIYEQYF.

This clone was counted a few times. V and J are TRBV7-2 and TRBJ2-3; D may correspond to TRBD1 or TRBD2 (5 bases each). Germline V gives CDR1 SGHTA, CDR2 FQGNSA. The CDR3 has 18 amino acids. Trimming pared 5 bases from V and 0 bases from J, leaving 21 bases between. This chain's CDR3 is CASSPEWTSGHSTDTQYF. The CDR3 DNA reads as TGTGCCAGCAGCCCCGAGTGGACCAGCGGACATAGCACAGATACGCAGTATTTT.